These 32 T cell receptor beta chains originate from one sample sequenced in a study of T-cell reconstitution after alpha-beta-depleted transplantation in children. Unique molecular identifiers were incorporated during preparation of the TCRbeta library. TCRdb fed the PCR reads into MiXCR, producing one record per CDR3 protein. The sample lists fewer than 1 million distinct CDR3 sequences, around 17% occurring once. The source was PBMCs, mostly from graft donor cells, collected 360 days after TCRalphabeta/CD19-depleted stem cell transplant. These receptors all stem from a male patient between 10 and 17 years old who had a stem cell transplant for acute lymphoblastic leukemia, so the T cells may come from the graft donor.

The chain recombines TRBV6-5 with TRBJ2-7; 7 bases agree with TRBD1. This CDR3 has 17 amino acids. CDR1 and CDR2 from the germline V gene are MNHEY and SVGAGI. V dropped 0 bases and J dropped 4; count of bases not matched to a gene: 12. This CDR3 is CASSYSRLPGQAYEQYF. The CDR3, as DNA: TGTGCCAGCAGTTACTCGAGGCTTCCCGGACAGGCATACGAGCAGTACTTC.

This clonotype was detected only a few times. The chain uses TRBV10-3 and TRBJ2-1, with 8 bases fitting TRBD1. The germline V gene encodes CDR1 ENHRY and CDR2 SYGVKD. The CDR3 has 14 amino acids. With 6 bases clipped from V and 4 bases from J, the junction kept 5 bases outside the gene matches. The CDR3 DNA reads as TGTGCCATCAGACCCGACAGGGGATACAATGAGCAGTTCTTC. Its protein is CAIRPDRGYNEQFF.

This chain joins TRBV25-1 and TRBJ2-7; D may match TRBD1 or TRBD2 (5 bases each). Trimming pared 2 bases from V and 1 base from J, leaving 12 bases between. The CDR3 is made up of 15 amino acids. Germline values: CDR1 MGHDK, CDR2 SYGVNS. CDR3 nucleotide sequence: TGTGCCAGCAGTGAAATGGGGACGGTTTCCTACGAGCAGTACTTC. Translating it yields CASSEMGTVSYEQYF.

The chain recombines TRBV18 with TRBJ1-4, with D possibly being TRBD1 (5 bases). Germline V gene sequence: CDR1 KGHSH, CDR2 LQKENI. The ends were cut back, 3 bases at V and 8 bases at J, with 10 bases in the middle. The CDR3 spans 13 residues. The CDR3 region has the DNA TGTGCCAGCTCACCGGAAGGGACGGAAAAACTGTTTTTT. Amino acids: CASSPEGTEKLFF.

This clonotype has at least ten counts. V and J are TRBV2 and TRBJ2-7, with 7 bases fitting TRBD1. V was pared by 7 bases and J by 4 bases, with 13 bases of the junction left unmatched. CDR1 and CDR2 from the germline V gene are SNHLY and FYNNEI. CDR3 length equals 15 residues. The DNA for the CDR3 is TGTGCCAGCAATTTGCCCGGGACAGAACTTTACGAGCAGTACTTC. Translation: CASNLPGTELYEQYF.

In this sample, this clonotype turned up once. This chain links TRBV5-1 with TRBJ2-5; D gene uncertain. The V and J ends lost 0 bases and 3 bases respectively, with 12 bases between them. The length of the CDR3 is 15 residues. CDR1 is SGHRS, CDR2 YFSETQ, per germline. The CDR3 DNA reads as TGCGCCAGCAGCTTGGCCCCAGGTGGGGAAGAGACCCAGTACTTC. It codes for CASSLAPGGEETQYF. The full variable domain, with the rest looked up from reference TRBV5-1 and TRBJ2-5, is KAGVTQTPRYLIKTRGQQVTLSCSPISGHRSVSWYQQTPGQGLQFLFEYFSETQRNKGNFPGRFSGRQFSNSRSEMNVSTLELGDSALYLCASSLAPGGEETQYFGPGTRLLVL.

This clonotype appeared many times. The V gene is TRBV29-1, the J gene TRBJ2-5, with D possibly being TRBD2 (6 bases). This CDR3 has 14 residues. Trimming removed 2 bases from V and 1 base from J, with 11 bases in between. Germline lookup yields CDR1 SQVTM and CDR2 ANQGSEA. The CDR3 loop is CSVEHGRGQETQYF. The CDR3 bases are TGCAGCGTTGAACACGGGCGGGGCCAAGAGACCCAGTACTTC.

The V and J genes are TRBV28 and TRBJ2-5, with TRBD2 matching over 12 bases. V shed 3 bases, J shed 3 bases, and the junction held 11 bases outside the gene matches. Germline lookup yields CDR1 MDHEN and CDR2 SYDVKM. The CDR3 sequence is 18 residues long. The CDR3: CASSFPTSGSMIEETQYF. The CDR3 coding sequence is TGTGCCAGCAGTTTCCCGACTAGCGGGAGCATGATCGAAGAGACCCAGTACTTC.

The chain uses TRBV19 and TRBJ2-6, with 9 bases matching TRBD1. V shed 6 bases, J shed 0 bases, and the junction held 9 bases outside the gene matches. This CDR3 contains 18 residues. Germline CDR1 LNHDA, CDR2 SQIVND (reference sequence). The CDR3 DNA sequence: TGTGCCAGTAGGATGGACAGGGGCCCGATCTCTGGGGCCAACGTCCTGACTTTC. It codes for CASRMDRGPISGANVLTF. Variable domain in full (rest from reference TRBV19 and TRBJ2-6): DGGITQSPKYLFRKEGQNVTLSCEQNLNHDAMYWYRQDPGQGLRLIYYSQIVNDFQKGDIAEGYSVSREKKESFPLTVTSAQKNPTAFYLCASRMDRGPISGANVLTFGAGSRLTVL.

This clonotype was detected only a few times. V is TRBV7-9 and J is TRBJ2-7; a possible D gene is TRBD2 (6 bases). Germline V lookup: CDR1 SEHNR, CDR2 FQNEAQ (reference sequence). V lost 0 bases and J 1 base, leaving 13 bases between the germline ends. The CDR3 length is 16 residues. This CDR3 is CASSLAGGGGSYEQYF. CDR3 DNA sequence: TGTGCCAGCAGCTTAGCGGGGGGTGGCGGATCCTACGAGCAGTACTTC.

This CDR3 reads CASSLVRGKTQYF. The CDR3 region has the DNA TGTGCCAGCAGCTTGGTAAGGGGAAAGACCCAGTACTTC. J is TRBJ2-5 and V is TRBV5-6; TRBD1 is a possible D gene (5 bases). The CDR3 contains 13 residues. CDR1 and CDR2 from the germline V gene are SGHDT and YYEEEE. V was pared by 0 bases and J by 6 bases, with 9 bases between.

This clonotype has only a few counts. The chain couples TRBV29-1 to TRBJ2-7; TRBD2 aligns across 8 bases. There are 13 residues in the CDR3. Trimming removed 7 bases from V and 4 bases from J; junction bases left unmatched: 9. Germline CDR1 is SQVTM and CDR2 is ANQGSEA. As DNA, the CDR3 is TGCAGCGCACTAGCGGAGGGGTTTTACGAGCAGTACTTC. This sequence encodes CSALAEGFYEQYF.

This clonotype was counted a few times. The chain joins TRBV12-3 or TRBV12-4 to TRBJ2-7; TRBD2 agrees at 11 bases. J was trimmed by 0 bases and V by 6 bases; bases with no gene match: 4. The CDR3 sequence is 15 residues long. CDR3 loop: CASREGLAVSYEQYF. The CDR3 nucleotides are TGTGCCAGCAGGGAGGGACTAGCGGTCTCCTACGAGCAGTACTTC.

This rearrangement joins TRBV5-1 to TRBJ1-6; 7 bases match TRBD1. J was trimmed by 6 bases and V by 4 bases; bases with no gene match: 10. This CDR3 is built from 16 residues. Germline V gives CDR1 SGHRS, CDR2 YFSETQ. CDR3 coding DNA: TGCGCCAGCAGCCCTCTATTAGCAGGGGGTAATTCACCCCTCCACTTT. Translation: CASSPLLAGGNSPLHF.

This clonotype was picked up a small number of times. V and J are TRBV20-1 and TRBJ1-4; D possibly corresponds to TRBD1 (6 bases). Trimming removed 3 bases at V and 7 bases at J, with 18 bases between. Germline lookup yields CDR1 DFQATT and CDR2 SNEGSKA (reference sequence). The CDR3 runs to 15 residues. This CDR3 is CSARGQLGVSEKLFF. CDR3 in DNA: TGCAGTGCTAGGGGACAACTGGGCGTAAGTGAAAAACTGTTTTTT.

This clonotype was observed a few times. The V gene is TRBV5-1, the J gene TRBJ1-2; D is unresolved. The CDR3 sequence is 15 residues long. Germline V lookup: CDR1 SGHRS, CDR2 YFSETQ. Trimming took off 0 bases at V and 3 bases at J, with 12 bases between the two ends. Here the CDR3 reads CASSLGGPLYYGYTF. CDR3 sequence (DNA): TGCGCCAGCAGCTTGGGAGGGCCCCTCTACTATGGCTACACCTTC.

The rearrangement uses TRBV29-1 and TRBJ2-7; D is unresolved. Trimming pared 4 bases from V and 0 bases from J, leaving 10 bases between. The germline V gene encodes CDR1 SQVTM and CDR2 ANQGSEA. This CDR3 spans 13 amino acids. In DNA, the CDR3 is TGCAGCGTTGTGCTAATCGGCTCCTACGAGCAGTACTTC. Its protein is CSVVLIGSYEQYF.

This clonotype has ten or more counts. The J gene is TRBJ2-3, the V gene TRBV20-1; no clear D gene. V was cut by 2 bases and J by 6 bases, with 6 bases left in between. CDR3 length: 11 residues. The V gene's germline CDR1 is DFQATT and CDR2 SNEGSKA (reference sequence). CDR3 nucleotide sequence: TGCAGTGCTAGAACGCTCGATACGCAGTATTTT. This codes for CSARTLDTQYF.

The sample holds a few counts of this clonotype. The chain couples TRBV9 to TRBJ2-2, with 9 positions matching TRBD1. Germline loops: CDR1 SGDLS, CDR2 YYNGEE. The V and J ends lost 2 bases and 6 bases, in that order; junction bases with no gene match: 17. The CDR3 is 19 amino acids. CDR3 sequence: CASSVRDRVFFLPAGELFF. CDR3 DNA: TGTGCCAGCAGCGTGAGGGACAGGGTTTTTTTTTTGCCCGCCGGGGAGCTGTTTTTT.

This clonotype was seen only a few times. V is TRBV29-1 and J is TRBJ2-2, with 7 bases identical to TRBD2. Unmatched junction bases numbered 10, after V lost 6 bases and J lost 3 bases. Looked up from germline, CDR1 is SQVTM and CDR2 is ANQGSEA. The CDR3 spans 15 residues. The CDR3 region is CSVAGLQLDTGELFF. DNA for the CDR3: TGCAGCGTGGCGGGACTACAATTGGACACCGGGGAGCTGTTTTTT.

J is TRBJ2-1 and V is TRBV15, with 12 bases fitting TRBD1. The germline CDR1 and CDR2 sequences are LNHNV and YYDKDF (reference sequence). V shed 0 bases and J 8 bases; nucleotides not matched to a gene: 5. The CDR3 extends over 16 amino acids. In nucleotides, the CDR3 is TGTGCCACCAGCAGAGACCGGGACAGGGGGCGAGATGAGCAGTTCTTC. It yields the protein CATSRDRDRGRDEQFF.

The chain employs TRBV9 and TRBJ2-1, with a weak D call TRBD2 (6 bases). Germline CDR1 SGDLS, CDR2 YYNGEE. The CDR3 has 16 residues. Trimming took off 0 bases at V and 7 bases at J, with 17 bases between the two ends. Written as DNA, the CDR3 is TGTGCCAGCAGCGTAGAATTCGGGAGAAGGAAGAATGAGCAGTTCTTC. Its protein is CASSVEFGRRKNEQFF.

This clonotype has a handful of counts. This chain uses TRBV20-1 with TRBJ2-7, with 11 bases aligning to TRBD2. The CDR3 is made up of 14 amino acids. The V gene's germline CDR1 is DFQATT and CDR2 SNEGSKA (reference sequence). V shed 6 bases, J shed 2 bases, and the junction held 6 bases outside the gene matches. In nucleotides, the CDR3 is TGCAGTGCCGTAGCGGGAGGGCGGACCTACGAGCAGTACTTC. Protein: CSAVAGGRTYEQYF.

The chain is built from TRBV6-5 and TRBJ1-2; TRBD1 matches at 8 bases. CDR3 length equals 16 residues. Trimming cost V 2 bases and J 3 bases; bases outside gene matches: 8. Germline V gene lookup returns CDR1 MNHEY and CDR2 SVGAGI. The CDR3 sequence is CASSYTENRGYYGYTF. DNA of the CDR3: TGTGCCAGCAGTTACACCGAAAACAGGGGGTACTATGGCTACACCTTC.

The J gene is TRBJ1-5, the V gene TRBV5-6; tentative D call: TRBD1 (5 bases). CDR3 length: 14 amino acids. Germline assignment: CDR1 SGHDT and CDR2 YYEEEE. Trimming took 0 bases from V and 6 from J, leaving 10 bases between them. CDR3 sequence: CASSLGGKSQPQHF. For the CDR3, the DNA is TGTGCCAGCAGCTTGGGGGGCAAAAGTCAGCCCCAGCATTTT.

J is TRBJ2-6 and V is TRBV20-1, with D perhaps TRBD1 (7 bases). CDR3 size: 16 residues. Germline V gives CDR1 DFQATT, CDR2 SNEGSKA (reference sequence). The germline V and J ends were trimmed by 6 bases and 0 bases, with 15 bases remaining between them. DNA for the CDR3: TGCAGTGCCAGTGGGCGGGACAGCTCTGGGGCCAACGTCCTGACTTTC. It translates to CSASGRDSSGANVLTF.

V is TRBV12-5 and J is TRBJ1-5; a weak D match, TRBD1 (5 bases). The germline V and J ends were trimmed by 0 bases and 5 bases, with 14 bases remaining between them. Per germline, CDR1 LGHNT and CDR2 FRNRAP. The CDR3 contains 16 residues. CDR3 protein: CASGLVVGPAHQPQHF. The DNA of the CDR3 is TGTGCTAGTGGTTTGGTGGTGGGGCCCGCCCATCAGCCCCAGCATTTT.

This clonotype was observed many times. The chain employs TRBV29-1 and TRBJ2-7; D call uncertain. Germline values: CDR1 SQVTM, CDR2 ANQGSEA. Trimming shortened V by 4 bases and J by 0 bases, and 10 bases separated the two germline ends. The CDR3 covers 13 residues. CDR3 nucleotides: TGCAGCGTTGTCCTACAACTCTCCTACGAGCAGTACTTC. It yields the protein CSVVLQLSYEQYF.

This clonotype was seen more than once but under ten times. The chain couples TRBV24-1 to TRBJ2-2; 7 nucleotides line up with TRBD2. The CDR3 covers 16 residues. The ends lost 10 bases at V and 2 bases at J; junction bases unmatched: 12. Germline values: CDR1 KGHDR, CDR2 SFDVKD. CDR3 nucleotide sequence: TGTGCCACGATGACGGGGGAGGGAATCAACACCGGGGAGCTGTTTTTT. This translates into CATMTGEGINTGELFF.

The chain is built from TRBV5-6 and TRBJ2-7; 11 positions match TRBD2. Per the germline V gene, CDR1 is SGHDT and CDR2 is YYEEEE. CDR3 size: 18 residues. J was trimmed by 0 bases and V by 5 bases; bases with no gene match: 13. The DNA for the CDR3 is TGTGCCAGCAGGCTGACTAGCGGGACAACCTACATCTCCTACGAGCAGTACTTC. Residues: CASRLTSGTTYISYEQYF.

The chain couples TRBV21-1 to TRBJ2-2; the table's D call of TRBD1 was not tested on the DNA. TRBV21-1 counts as a pseudogene. This CDR3 is 16 amino acids long. The CDR3, as DNA: TGTGCCAGCAGCAAGTTGGACAGGGAGGAGACCGGGGAGCTGGTTTTT. Protein: CASSKLDREETGELVF.

In its sample, this clonotype was seen a few times. CDR3 nucleotide sequence: TGTGCCAGCAGTGAGGGGATCTCCACAGATACGCAGTATTTT. This codes for CASSEGISTDTQYF. The rearrangement links TRBV2 to TRBJ2-3; no clear D gene. Germline-derived CDR1 and CDR2 are SNHLY and FYNNEI. The ends were cut back, 3 bases at V and 2 bases at J, with 9 bases in the middle. The CDR3 is 14 amino acids. Together with reference TRBV2 and TRBJ2-3, the CDR3 gives the full variable domain: EPEVTQTPSHQVTQMGQEVILRCVPISNHLYFYWYRQILGQKVEFLVSFYNNEISEKSEIFDDQFSVERPDGSNFTLKIRSTKLEDSAMYFCASSEGISTDTQYFGPGTRLTVL.